The rows below give T cell receptor beta chains drawn from one sample of a study of cytomegalovirus exposure and HLA in healthy donors. Clones were read by immunoSEQ multiplex PCR, and TCRdb kept only the in-frame ones, dropping some. The table includes 75,000 to 95,000 clones, just under 90% detected once. The specimen was PBMCs. These TCRs come from a man younger than 35 in good health and CMV-seronegative. Both conserved end residues are part of each CDR3. Fields, in order: clone size, V gene, D gene, J gene, CDR3 protein, CDR3 DNA. A D gene is named only where the DNA matches it firmly. Part of the rows lack a size; the others show once, few, many or a class for expanded clones.

.	TRBV6-1	.	TRBJ1-1	CASDKTENTEAFF	TGTGCCAGCGATAAGACAGAGAACACTGAAGCTTTCTTT
.	TRBV7-2	TRBD2	TRBJ2-5	CASSLLGLAGGHETQYF	TGTGCCAGCAGCTTACTGGGACTAGCGGGAGGGCATGAGACCCAGTACTTC
.	TRBV6-5	.	TRBJ2-3	CASSYSDNTDTQYF	TGTGCCAGCAGTTACTCAGACAACACAGATACGCAGTATTTT
.	TRBV19	TRBD2	TRBJ2-1	CASRRGQLAGGLNEQFF	TGTGCCAGTAGAAGGGGGCAGCTAGCGGGAGGGCTTAATGAGCAGTTCTTC
.	TRBV5-4	TRBD2	TRBJ2-5	CASSPGLAGRVGETQYF	TGTGCCAGCAGTCCGGGACTAGCGGGAAGGGTTGGGGAGACCCAGTACTTC
.	TRBV7-9	.	TRBJ1-2	CASSDRSYGYTF	TGTGCCAGCAGCGACAGGAGTTATGGCTACACCTTC
.	TRBV2	TRBD1	TRBJ1-4	CASRRQGATNEKLFF	TGTGCCAGCCGACGACAGGGGGCAACTAATGAAAAACTGTTTTTT
.	TRBV29-1	.	TRBJ1-1	CSVVGPAEAFF	TGCAGCGTTGTGGGGCCAGCGGAAGCTTTCTTT
.	TRBV15	.	TRBJ1-4	CATSRGLVEKLFF	TGTGCCACCAGCAGAGGACTAGTAGAAAAACTGTTTTTT
once	TRBV6-1	TRBD2	TRBJ2-1	CASSEPGLAGSYNEQFF	TGTGCCAGCAGTGAACCCGGACTAGCGGGATCATACAATGAGCAGTTCTTC
.	TRBV9	.	TRBJ1-4	CASSPHRVLTPNEKLFF	TGTGCCAGCAGTCCGCACAGGGTTTTAACCCCTAATGAAAAACTGTTTTTT
.	TRBV7-6	.	TRBJ2-2	CASSRTTMDTGELFF	TGTGCCAGCAGCCGGACAACCATGGACACCGGGGAGCTGTTTTTT
.	TRBV28	TRBD1	TRBJ1-1	CASTSVGDRLTEAFF	TGTGCCAGCACCTCAGTAGGGGACAGGCTCACTGAAGCTTTCTTT
.	TRBV5-4	TRBD1	TRBJ2-7	CASSSDRAYEQYF	TGTGCCAGCAGCTCGGACAGGGCCTACGAGCAGTACTTC
.	TRBV6-5	TRBD2	TRBJ2-1	CASRGLAGYNEQFF	TGTGCCAGCCGGGGACTAGCGGGATACAATGAGCAGTTCTTC
.	TRBV7-2	TRBD2	TRBJ2-3	CASSPRTSGSTDTQYF	TGTGCCAGCAGCCCCAGGACTAGCGGCAGCACAGATACGCAGTATTTT
.	TRBV19	TRBD2	TRBJ2-5	CASSRTSGETQYF	TGTGCCAGTTCTCGAACTAGCGGGGAGACCCAGTACTTC
.	TRBV5-8	.	TRBJ1-5	CASSLSQGLPQHF	TGTGCCAGCAGCTTAAGTCAGGGTCTGCCCCAGCATTTT
.	TRBV14	TRBD1	TRBJ2-2	CASSQNQGAGELFF	TGTGCCAGCAGCCAAAACCAGGGGGCCGGGGAGCTGTTTTTT
.	TRBV28	TRBD1	TRBJ2-7	CASSPRDRYEQYF	TGTGCCAGCAGTCCCCGGGACAGATACGAGCAGTACTTC
.	TRBV7-8	.	TRBJ2-1	CASNSLPGHSNEQFF	TGTGCCAGCAACTCCCTCCCGGGACATAGCAATGAGCAGTTCTTC
.	TRBV7-9	TRBD2	TRBJ2-3	CASSFPGLAETSTDTQYF	TGTGCCAGCAGCTTTCCGGGACTAGCGGAAACTAGCACAGATACGCAGTATTTT
.	TRBV27	TRBD2	TRBJ2-3	CASSLLAERTSTDTQYF	TGTGCCAGCAGTTTACTAGCGGAACGGACTAGCACAGATACGCAGTATTTT
few	TRBV12-5	TRBD2	TRBJ2-1	CASASPRASGRDNEQFF	TGTGCTAGTGCTTCACCCAGGGCTAGCGGGAGGGACAATGAGCAGTTCTTC
.	TRBV27	.	TRBJ2-7	CATDLRSGRYAYEQYF	TGTGCCACCGACCTACGTTCCGGGAGATACGCCTACGAGCAGTACTTC
.	TRBV5-8	.	TRBJ2-3	CASIMTGFSTDTQYF	TGTGCCAGCATCATGACAGGATTTAGCACAGATACGCAGTATTTT
.	TRBV28	.	TRBJ1-6	CASSAQDSPLHF	TGTGCCAGCAGTGCACAGGATTCACCCCTCCACTTT
.	TRBV5-4	TRBD2	TRBJ2-1	CASSLEGTRNEQFF	TGTGCCAGCAGCTTGGAAGGGACTAGGAATGAGCAGTTCTTC